Presented here are 22 T cell receptor beta chains from one specimen sequenced in a study of blood T cell repertoires in COVID-19 (dated by TCRdb to the early 2020s). The method behind the library was the immunoSEQ multiplex PCR assay. TCRdb carries this immuneACCESS record with in-frame sequences only. Its versions omit some clonotypes, under half of them owing to an unresolved V gene in the studies checked, with the rest unexplained. This sample has 450,000 to 600,000 clones in its table, and roughly 90% of those were observed once. The biggest ten clones account for 0.7% of the sample. The source material was PBMCs or T cells enriched from blood (not recorded which). These TCRs come from a woman aged 18 to 35 who had recovered from COVID-19.

The V gene is TRBV5-1, the J gene TRBJ2-1, with D maybe TRBD1 (6 bases). The CDR3 consists of 13 residues. Germline V gene lookup returns CDR1 SGHRS and CDR2 YFSETQ. Trimming left V 4 bases short and J 10 bases short, with 15 bases between. In nucleotides, the CDR3 is TGCGCCAGCAGCCTGACAGGTTGGGACGAGCAGTTCTTC. Protein sequence: CASSLTGWDEQFF.

The chain recombines TRBV7-9 with TRBJ1-1; no clear D. V lost 1 base, J lost 1 base, and 7 bases lay in between. Germline CDR1 SEHNR, CDR2 FQNEAQ (reference sequence). This CDR3 spans 14 amino acids. The CDR3, as DNA: TGTGCCAGCAGCTTAGGGGAGGCGAACACTGAAGCTTTCTTT. Translated: CASSLGEANTEAFF.

This chain links TRBV30 with TRBJ2-1; a possible D gene is TRBD2 (7 bases). CDR1 GTSNPN and CDR2 SVGIG come from the germline V gene (reference sequence). The CDR3 loop spans 16 amino acids. V lost 0 bases and J lost 10, with 22 bases in between. This CDR3 reads CAWSVRPAGTMREQFF. The CDR3 bases are TGTGCCTGGAGTGTACGGCCAGCGGGGACAATGAGAGAGCAGTTCTTC.

The chain employs TRBV23-1 and TRBJ2-7; D is undetermined. TRBV23-1 is an ORF for which the function is uncertain. The V gene lost 7 bases and the J gene lost 5 bases, with 3 bases spanning the gap. The CDR3 runs 9 residues. The CDR3 here is CASKHEQYF. In DNA, the CDR3 is TGCGCCAGCAAGCACGAGCAGTACTTC.

The DNA of the CDR3 is TGTGCCAGCAGCCAAGCGAGAAGTGAGACCCAGTACTTC. Translating it yields CASSQARSETQYF. The chain uses TRBV3-1 (or the pseudogene TRBV3-2) and TRBJ2-5; no reliable D call. Germline-derived CDR1 and CDR2 are LGHDT and YNNKEL (reference sequence). CDR3 length: 13 residues. The V gene lost 1 base and the J gene lost 5 bases, with 8 bases spanning the gap.

Notes on this clone: A read error may account for a junction end that differs from germline. The chain employs TRBV30 and TRBJ1-6, with 7 bases lining up with TRBD1. Per germline, CDR1 GTSNPN and CDR2 SVGIG (reference sequence). The CDR3 is made up of 12 amino acids. The CDR3 loop reads CAISHRGQPRVF. The CDR3 DNA follows: TGTGCTATTTCTCATAGGGGACAGCCTAGGGTATTT.

The V gene is TRBV4-2, the J gene TRBJ2-2; the match to TRBD2 covers 11 bases. Germline V lookup: CDR1 LGHNA, CDR2 YNFKEQ. The V gene end was trimmed by 4 bases and the J gene end by 5 bases; junction bases not matched to a gene: 12. The CDR3 totals 18 residues. Here the CDR3 reads CASSLEGLAGGTTGELFF. In nucleotides, the CDR3 is TGTGCCAGCAGCCTAGAGGGGCTAGCGGGGGGAACTACCGGGGAGCTGTTTTTT.

This sequence joins TRBV4-2 and TRBJ2-1, with 8 nucleotides matching TRBD2. V trimming: 0 bases; J trimming: 0 bases; junction bases outside the gene matches: 10. CDR1 and CDR2 from the germline V gene are LGHNA and YNFKEQ. The CDR3 extends over 19 amino acids. Here the CDR3 DNA reads TGTGCCAGCAGCCAAGAAACCAGCGGGGGCCCGAGCTCCTACAATGAGCAGTTCTTC. This codes for CASSQETSGGPSSYNEQFF.

V and J are TRBV7-2 and TRBJ2-3, with 7 bases that match TRBD2. Trimming removed 6 bases from V and 2 bases from J; junction bases left unmatched: 8. This CDR3 is 15 amino acids long. Germline V gene lookup returns CDR1 SGHTA and CDR2 FQGNSA. CDR3 DNA: TGTGCCAGCAGTCAGGACGGGGGGACCACAGATACGCAGTATTTT. It yields the protein CASSQDGGTTDTQYF.

The chain uses TRBV5-4 and TRBJ1-1, with D tentatively TRBD1 (6 bases). CDR3 length equals 12 residues. V was clipped by 1 base and J by 5 bases, with 6 bases between them. Germline CDR1 is SGHNT and CDR2 is YYREEE (reference sequence). As DNA, the CDR3 is TGTGCCAGCAGCTTGCAGGGGACTGAAGCTTTCTTT. Translation: CASSLQGTEAFF.

This chain connects TRBV28 to TRBJ2-7, with 9 bases fitting TRBD1. V shed 8 bases, J shed 5 bases, and the junction held 10 bases outside the gene matches. The CDR3 length is 14 residues. Germline assignment: CDR1 MDHEN and CDR2 SYDVKM. Written as DNA, the CDR3 is TGTGCCAGCGGCCCCCTGGGACAGGGTGACGAGCAGTACTTC. Amino acid sequence: CASGPLGQGDEQYF.

CDR3: CASSLEGGILAGGYTF. The CDR3, as DNA: TGTGCCAGCAGCTTAGAAGGGGGCATTCTGGCGGGTGGCTACACCTTC. The rearrangement links TRBV7-2 to TRBJ1-2; 7 nucleotides agree with TRBD1. This CDR3 spans 16 amino acids. J gave up 7 bases and V 1 base, and 12 bases lay outside the gene matches. Germline V lookup: CDR1 SGHTA, CDR2 FQGNSA. The full variable domain, in which reference TRBV7-2 and TRBJ1-2 provide the parts outside the CDR3, is GAGVSQSPSNKVTEKGKDVELRCDPISGHTALYWYRQSLGQGLEFLIYFQGNSAPDKSGLPSDRFSAERTGGSVSTLTIQRTQQEDSAVYLCASSLEGGILAGGYTFGSGTRLTVV.

The rearrangement links TRBV30 to TRBJ1-3; D is possibly TRBD1 (6 bases). Germline V lookup: CDR1 GTSNPN, CDR2 SVGIG (reference sequence). V lost 6 bases and J lost 2, with 11 bases in between. The CDR3 runs to 13 residues. CDR3 residues: CACLTGTGNTIYF. The DNA for the CDR3 is TGTGCCTGTCTTACAGGGACTGGAAACACCATATATTTT.

The gene calls are TRBV15 and TRBJ1-2, with D perhaps TRBD1 (5 bases). CDR3 length: 16 amino acids. V was cut by 0 bases and J by 2 bases, with 13 bases left in between. Germline V gene data show CDR1 as LNHNV and CDR2 as YYDKDF (reference sequence). In nucleotides, the CDR3 is TGTGCCACCAGCAGAGATGTTCAGGGTGGAAACTATGGCTACACCTTC. This codes for CATSRDVQGGNYGYTF.

This clone was seen only once. This chain links TRBV2 with TRBJ2-2; D possibly corresponds to TRBD2 (6 bases). CDR1 is SNHLY and CDR2 is FYNNEI in the germline V gene. The CDR3 totals 13 residues. Between the trimmed V and J ends, which lost 8 bases and 4 bases, there was a span of 11 bases. DNA for the CDR3: TGTGCCAGCGGCGGGGCCGTCACCGGGGAGCTGTTTTTT. It yields the protein CASGGAVTGELFF.

The rearrangement links TRBV30 to TRBJ1-2; possibly TRBD1 for D (5 bases). This CDR3 has 13 amino acids. Looked up from germline, CDR1 is GTSNPN and CDR2 is SVGIG (reference sequence). Trimming stripped 4 bases from V and 6 bases from J, with 15 bases between. The CDR3, as DNA: TGTGCCTGGACCCGGGGGAGCCTTGATGGCTACACCTTC. It is translated as CAWTRGSLDGYTF.

The chain carries TRBV2 and TRBJ2-3; D is ambiguous. The CDR3 is 14 amino acids. Germline CDR1 SNHLY, CDR2 FYNNEI. V was clipped by 2 bases and J by 2 bases, with 8 bases between them. The DNA for the CDR3 is TGTGCCAGCAGTGAACGACTGGTCACAGATACGCAGTATTTT. Translated: CASSERLVTDTQYF.

V is TRBV5-1 and J is TRBJ2-4; tentatively, D is TRBD1 (6 bases). CDR3 size: 17 residues. CDR1 and CDR2 from the germline V gene are SGHRS and YFSETQ. V lost 4 bases to trimming and J lost 0 bases, with 17 bases between them. The CDR3 bases are TGCGCCAGCAGCCCGGACAGTTGGTTTCTAGCCAAAAACATTCAGTACTTC. This encodes CASSPDSWFLAKNIQYF.

The chain joins TRBV7-2 to TRBJ2-7; tentative D call: TRBD2 (6 bases). Germline V CDR1 and CDR2: SGHTA, FQGNSA. The CDR3 runs 15 residues. Between the trimmed V and J ends, which lost 2 bases and 5 bases, there was a span of 16 bases. CDR3 loop: CASSLNSGGWNEQYF. CDR3 DNA sequence: TGTGCCAGCAGCTTAAATAGTGGGGGGTGGAACGAGCAGTACTTC.

J is TRBJ1-3 and V is TRBV19; TRBD1 might be the D (6 bases). Germline V lookup: CDR1 LNHDA, CDR2 SQIVND (reference sequence). The CDR3 runs to 13 residues. V was clipped by 6 bases and J by 4 bases, with 10 bases between them. The chain's CDR3 is CASSWGTGNTIYF. CDR3 DNA: TGTGCCAGTAGCTGGGGGACAGGAAACACCATATATTTT.

This chain connects TRBV6-5 to TRBJ1-6; 8 bases line up with TRBD1. The V gene end was trimmed by 2 bases and the J gene end by 10 bases; junction bases not matched to a gene: 7. This CDR3 has 15 amino acids. Germline V gene lookup returns CDR1 MNHEY and CDR2 SVGAGI. In nucleotides, the CDR3 is TGTGCCAGCAGTTACCGGGACAGGTTCGAGTCACCCCTCCACTTT. This translates into CASSYRDRFESPLHF.

J is TRBJ1-2 and V is TRBV5-1, with D unclear. The germline V and J ends were trimmed by 4 bases and 1 base, with 11 bases remaining between them. Germline loops: CDR1 SGHRS, CDR2 YFSETQ. The CDR3 has 14 amino acids. In DNA, the CDR3 is TGCGCCAGCAGCGCCGGCGGCGATAACTATGGCTACACCTTC. Translation: CASSAGGDNYGYTF.